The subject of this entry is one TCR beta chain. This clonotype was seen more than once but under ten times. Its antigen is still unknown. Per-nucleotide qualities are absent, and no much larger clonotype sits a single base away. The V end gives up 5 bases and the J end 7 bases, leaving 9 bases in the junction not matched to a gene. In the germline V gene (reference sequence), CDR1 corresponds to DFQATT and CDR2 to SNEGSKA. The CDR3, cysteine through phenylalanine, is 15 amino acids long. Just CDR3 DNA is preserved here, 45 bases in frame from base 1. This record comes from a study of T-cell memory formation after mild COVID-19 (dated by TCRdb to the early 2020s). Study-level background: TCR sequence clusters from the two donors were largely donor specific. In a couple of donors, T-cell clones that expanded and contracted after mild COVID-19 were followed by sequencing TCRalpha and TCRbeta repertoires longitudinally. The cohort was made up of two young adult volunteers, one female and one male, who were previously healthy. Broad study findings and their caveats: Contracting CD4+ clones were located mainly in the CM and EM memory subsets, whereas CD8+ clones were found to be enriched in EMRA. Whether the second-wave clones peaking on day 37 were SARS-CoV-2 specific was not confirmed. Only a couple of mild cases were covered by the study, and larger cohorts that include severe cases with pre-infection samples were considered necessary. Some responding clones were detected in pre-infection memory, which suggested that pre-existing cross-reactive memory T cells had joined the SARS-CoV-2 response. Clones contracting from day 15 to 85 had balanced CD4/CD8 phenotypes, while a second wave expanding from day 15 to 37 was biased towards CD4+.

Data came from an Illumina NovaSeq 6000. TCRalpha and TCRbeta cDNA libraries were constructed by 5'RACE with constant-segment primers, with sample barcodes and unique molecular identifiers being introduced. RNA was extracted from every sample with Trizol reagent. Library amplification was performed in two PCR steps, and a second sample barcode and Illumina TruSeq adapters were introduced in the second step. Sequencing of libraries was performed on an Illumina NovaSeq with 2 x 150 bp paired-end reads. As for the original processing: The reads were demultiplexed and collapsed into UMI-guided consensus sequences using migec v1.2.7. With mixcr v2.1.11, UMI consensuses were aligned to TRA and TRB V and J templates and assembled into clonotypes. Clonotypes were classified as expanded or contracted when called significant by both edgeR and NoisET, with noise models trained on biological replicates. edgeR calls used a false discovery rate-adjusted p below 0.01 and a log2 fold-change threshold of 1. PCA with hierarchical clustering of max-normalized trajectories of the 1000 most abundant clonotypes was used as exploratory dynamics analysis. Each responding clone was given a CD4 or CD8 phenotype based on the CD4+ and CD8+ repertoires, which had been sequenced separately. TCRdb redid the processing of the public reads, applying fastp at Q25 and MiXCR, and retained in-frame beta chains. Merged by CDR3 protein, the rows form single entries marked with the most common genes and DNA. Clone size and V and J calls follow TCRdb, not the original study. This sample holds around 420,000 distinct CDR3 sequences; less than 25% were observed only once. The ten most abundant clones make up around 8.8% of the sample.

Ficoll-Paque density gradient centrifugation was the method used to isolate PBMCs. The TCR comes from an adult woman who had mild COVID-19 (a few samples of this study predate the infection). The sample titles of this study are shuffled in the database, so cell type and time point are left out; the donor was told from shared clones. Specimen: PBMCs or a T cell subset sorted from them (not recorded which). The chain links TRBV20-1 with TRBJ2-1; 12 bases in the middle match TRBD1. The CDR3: CSAGDRGLTYNEQFF. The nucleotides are TGCAGTGCTGGGGACAGGGGGCTAACTTATAATGAGCAGTTCTTC.